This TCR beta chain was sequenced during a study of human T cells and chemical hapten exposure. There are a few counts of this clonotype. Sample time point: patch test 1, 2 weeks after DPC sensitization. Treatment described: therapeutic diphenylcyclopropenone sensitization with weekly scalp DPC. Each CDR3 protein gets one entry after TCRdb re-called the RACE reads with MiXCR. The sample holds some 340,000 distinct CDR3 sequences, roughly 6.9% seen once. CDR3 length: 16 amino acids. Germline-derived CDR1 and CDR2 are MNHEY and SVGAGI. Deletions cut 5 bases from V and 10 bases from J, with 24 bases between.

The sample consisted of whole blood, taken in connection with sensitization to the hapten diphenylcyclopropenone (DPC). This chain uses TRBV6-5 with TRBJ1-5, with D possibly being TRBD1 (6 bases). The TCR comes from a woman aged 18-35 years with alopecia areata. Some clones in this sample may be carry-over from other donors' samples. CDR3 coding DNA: TGTGCCAGCAGTCAGGGGAGAAGCCCGCTAATGATCCCCCAGCATTTT. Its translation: CASSQGRSPLMIPQHF.